This record looks at one TCR beta chain sequence and its context. This table comes from immunoSEQ multiplex PCR, and its TCRdb copy is limited to in-frame clones, with some not included. The sample gives hundreds of thousands of clones, over 75% of which show up once; 0.0094% is in the top ten. The data originate from a study of shared T cell receptors in the human thymus. Trimming left V 7 bases short and J 2 bases short, with 12 bases between. Germline V CDR1 and CDR2: MDHEN, SYDVKM. The CDR3 consists of 14 residues. The sample was also linked to a second study, of human thymus T cells. From that report: The source of the thymus tissue was resections taken during corrective heart surgery. Thymic and blood repertoires appeared to show biased V and J gene usage. Related research described thymic repertoires that were highly overlapping among unrelated individuals.

The receptor's source is a boy under two years old with a congenital heart defect. What was sequenced was thymocytes. The chain links TRBV28 to TRBJ1-3, with unresolved D. The chain's CDR3 is CASIKWGAGNTIYF. DNA of the CDR3: TGTGCCAGCATCAAATGGGGAGCTGGAAACACCATATATTTT.